This TCR beta chain derives from a study of beta chain features in type 1 diabetes. Study details: Healthy donors and patients showed comparable age, gender and cell yields.

Study findings and constraints: All four CD4+ subsets from Type 1 diabetes patients carried moderately but significantly shorter TCRB CDR3s. It was among patients, rather than healthy donors, that naive, central memory and Treg TCRB repertoires appeared more similar.

Remarks on this clone: Its antigen remains unidentified.

This CDR3 has 17 amino acids. V gave up 6 bases and J gave up 2 bases; unmatched junction bases: 14. CDR1 is SNHLY and CDR2 is FYNNEI in the germline V gene. The investigators reverse transcribed all of the isolated RNA, so they sequenced expressed TCRB transcripts. Repertoires were generated with immunoSEQ multiplex PCR, while TCRdb's copy carries only in-frame clones and drops some. The sample lists under 350,000 clones; about 13% were seen once. The chain is built from TRBV2 and TRBJ1-2, with TRBD1 identical over 8 bases. Sequencing input: naive CD4+ T cells from blood. This receptor was taken from a man aged 30 to 39 with type 1 diabetes. The CDR3 bases are TGTGCCAGCAGGGGACGACAGGGGAGTGTTAGGAACTATGGCTACACCTTC. This codes for CASRGRQGSVRNYGYTF. Variable domain in full (rest from reference TRBV2 and TRBJ1-2): EPEVTQTPSHQVTQMGQEVILRCVPISNHLYFYWYRQILGQKVEFLVSFYNNEISEKSEIFDDQFSVERPDGSNFTLKIRSTKLEDSAMYFCASRGRQGSVRNYGYTFGSGTRLTVV.